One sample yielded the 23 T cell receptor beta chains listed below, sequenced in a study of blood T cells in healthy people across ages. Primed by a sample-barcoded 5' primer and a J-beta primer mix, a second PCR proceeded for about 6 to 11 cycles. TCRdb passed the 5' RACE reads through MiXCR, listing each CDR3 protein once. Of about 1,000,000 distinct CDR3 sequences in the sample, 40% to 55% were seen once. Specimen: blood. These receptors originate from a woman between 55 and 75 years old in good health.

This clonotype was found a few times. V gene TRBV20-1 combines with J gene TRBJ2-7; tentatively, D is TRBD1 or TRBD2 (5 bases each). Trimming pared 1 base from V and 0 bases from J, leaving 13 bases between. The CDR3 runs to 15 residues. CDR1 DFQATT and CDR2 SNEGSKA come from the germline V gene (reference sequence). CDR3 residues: CSARGGSGSSYEQYF. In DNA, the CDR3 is TGCAGTGCTAGAGGGGGCTCAGGGAGCTCCTACGAGCAGTACTTC.

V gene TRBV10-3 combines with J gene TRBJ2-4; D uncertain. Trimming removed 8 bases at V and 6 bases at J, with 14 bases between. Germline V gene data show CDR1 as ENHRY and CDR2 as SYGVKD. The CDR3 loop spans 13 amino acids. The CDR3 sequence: CAIRAADGNIQYF. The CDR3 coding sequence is TGTGCCATCCGGGCCGCGGACGGAAACATTCAGTACTTC.

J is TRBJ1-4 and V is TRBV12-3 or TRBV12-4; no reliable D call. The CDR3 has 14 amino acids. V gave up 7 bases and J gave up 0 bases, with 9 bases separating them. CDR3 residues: CASTMIATNEKLFF. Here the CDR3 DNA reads TGTGCCAGCACCATGATTGCAACTAATGAAAAACTGTTTTTT.

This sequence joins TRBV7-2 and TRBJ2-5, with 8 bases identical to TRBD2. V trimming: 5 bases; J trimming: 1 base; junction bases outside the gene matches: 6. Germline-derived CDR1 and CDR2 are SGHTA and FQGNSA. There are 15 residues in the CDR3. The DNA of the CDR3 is TGTGCCAGCAGCCAAGCCGGGACTAGCCAAGAGACCCAGTACTTC. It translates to CASSQAGTSQETQYF.

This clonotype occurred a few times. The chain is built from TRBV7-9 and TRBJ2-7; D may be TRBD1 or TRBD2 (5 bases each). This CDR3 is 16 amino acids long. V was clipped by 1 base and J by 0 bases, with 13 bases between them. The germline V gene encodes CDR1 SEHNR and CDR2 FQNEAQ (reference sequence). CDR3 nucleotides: TGTGCCAGCAGCTTAGGAACGGGACCCAACTCCTACGAGCAGTACTTC. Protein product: CASSLGTGPNSYEQYF.

The CDR3 DNA reads as TGTGCCAGCAATTGGGGCGGCTACGAGCAGTACTTC. It encodes CASNWGGYEQYF. The chain recombines TRBV6-2 or TRBV6-3 with TRBJ2-7; a possible D gene is TRBD1 (5 bases). The germline V gene has CDR1 MNHEY and CDR2 SVGEGT. The CDR3 runs to 12 residues. Trimming pared 7 bases from V and 3 bases from J, leaving 10 bases between.

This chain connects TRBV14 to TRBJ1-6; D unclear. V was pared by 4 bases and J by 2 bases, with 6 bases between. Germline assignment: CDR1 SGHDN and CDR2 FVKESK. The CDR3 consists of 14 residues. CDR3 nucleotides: TGTGCCAGCAGCCTTCCAGCCTATAATTCACCCCTCCACTTT. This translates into CASSLPAYNSPLHF.

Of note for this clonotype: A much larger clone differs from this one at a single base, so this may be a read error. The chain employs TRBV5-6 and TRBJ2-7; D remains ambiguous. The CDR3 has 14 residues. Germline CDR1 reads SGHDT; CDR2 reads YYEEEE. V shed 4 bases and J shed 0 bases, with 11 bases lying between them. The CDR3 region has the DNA TGTGCCAGCAGCGTAGACAATTACTCCTACGAGCAGTACTTC. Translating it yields CASSVDNYSYEQYF.

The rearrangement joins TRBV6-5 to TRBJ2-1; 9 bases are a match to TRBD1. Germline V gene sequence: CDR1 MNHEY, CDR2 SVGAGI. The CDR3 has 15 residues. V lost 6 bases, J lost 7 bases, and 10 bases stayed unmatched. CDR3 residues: CASRRPGTGKNEQFF. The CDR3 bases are TGTGCCAGCAGACGACCCGGGACAGGGAAGAATGAGCAGTTCTTC.

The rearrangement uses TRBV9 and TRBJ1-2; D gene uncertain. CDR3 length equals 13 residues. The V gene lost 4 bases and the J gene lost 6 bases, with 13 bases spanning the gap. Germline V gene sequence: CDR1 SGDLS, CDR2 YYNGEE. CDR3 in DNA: TGTGCCAGCAGCCCAACCGTTTCGGATGGCTACACCTTC. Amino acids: CASSPTVSDGYTF.

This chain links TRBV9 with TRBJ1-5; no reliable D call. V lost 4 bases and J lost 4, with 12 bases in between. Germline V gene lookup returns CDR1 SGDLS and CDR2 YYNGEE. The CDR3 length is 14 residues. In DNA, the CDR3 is TGTGCCAGCAGCCCTACTTCGGGGAATCAGCCCCAGCATTTT. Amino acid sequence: CASSPTSGNQPQHF.

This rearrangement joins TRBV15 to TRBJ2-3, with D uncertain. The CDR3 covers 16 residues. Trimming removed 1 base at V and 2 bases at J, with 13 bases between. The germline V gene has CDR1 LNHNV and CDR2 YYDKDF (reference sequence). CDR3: CATSRGDLKFTDTQYF. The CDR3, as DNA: TGTGCCACCAGCAGAGGGGATCTAAAATTCACAGATACGCAGTATTTT.

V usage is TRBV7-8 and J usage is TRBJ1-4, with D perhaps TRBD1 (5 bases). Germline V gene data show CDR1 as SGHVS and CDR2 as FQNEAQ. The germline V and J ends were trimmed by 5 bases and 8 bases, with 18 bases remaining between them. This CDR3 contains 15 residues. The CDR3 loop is CASSPRGLEGEKLFF. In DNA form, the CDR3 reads TGTGCCAGCAGCCCTAGGGGCCTAGAAGGGGAAAAACTGTTTTTT.

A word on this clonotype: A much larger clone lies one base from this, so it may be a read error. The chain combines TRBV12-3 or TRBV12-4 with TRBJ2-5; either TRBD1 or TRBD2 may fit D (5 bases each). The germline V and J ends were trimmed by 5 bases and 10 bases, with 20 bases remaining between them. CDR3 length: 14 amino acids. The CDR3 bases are TGTGCCAGCAGTCGGGACGGGGCCATGAGAAGCCAGTACTTC. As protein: CASSRDGAMRSQYF.

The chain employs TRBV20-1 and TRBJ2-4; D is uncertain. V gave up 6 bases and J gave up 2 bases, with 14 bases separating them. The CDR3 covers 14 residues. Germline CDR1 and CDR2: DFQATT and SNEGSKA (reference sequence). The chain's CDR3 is CSARIFGTKNIQYF. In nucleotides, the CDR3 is TGCAGTGCCCGGATCTTCGGAACCAAAAACATTCAGTACTTC.

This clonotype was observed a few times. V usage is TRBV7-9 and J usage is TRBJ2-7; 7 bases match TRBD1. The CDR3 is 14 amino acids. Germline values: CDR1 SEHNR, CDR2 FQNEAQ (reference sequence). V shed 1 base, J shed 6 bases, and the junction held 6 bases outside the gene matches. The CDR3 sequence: CASSLEGARGEQYF. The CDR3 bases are TGTGCCAGCAGCTTAGAGGGGGCCCGGGGCGAGCAGTACTTC. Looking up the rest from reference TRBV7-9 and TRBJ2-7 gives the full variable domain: DTGVSQNPRHKITKRGQNVTFRCDPISEHNRLYWYRQTLGQGPEFLTYFQNEAQLEKSRLLSDRFSAERPKGSFSTLEIQRTEQGDSAMYLCASSLEGARGEQYFGPGTRLTVT.

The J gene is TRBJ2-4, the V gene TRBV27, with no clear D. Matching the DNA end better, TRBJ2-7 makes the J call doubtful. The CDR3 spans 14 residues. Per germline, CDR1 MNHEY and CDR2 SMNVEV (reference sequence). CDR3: CASSPYARTYEQYF. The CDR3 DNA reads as TGTGCCAGCAGTCCCTATGCTCGCACCTACGAGCAGTACTTC.

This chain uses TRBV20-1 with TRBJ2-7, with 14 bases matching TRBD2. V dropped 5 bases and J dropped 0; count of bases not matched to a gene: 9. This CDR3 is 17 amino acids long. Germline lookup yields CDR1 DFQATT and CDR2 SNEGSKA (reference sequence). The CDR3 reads CSAPSLTSGRASYEQYF. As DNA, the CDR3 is TGCAGTGCTCCCAGCCTGACTAGCGGGAGGGCCTCCTACGAGCAGTACTTC.

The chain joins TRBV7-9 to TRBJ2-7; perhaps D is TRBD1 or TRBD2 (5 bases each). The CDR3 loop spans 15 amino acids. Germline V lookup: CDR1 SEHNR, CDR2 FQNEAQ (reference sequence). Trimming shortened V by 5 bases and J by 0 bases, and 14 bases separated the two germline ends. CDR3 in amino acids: CASSKRGRHSYEQYF. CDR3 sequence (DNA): TGTGCCAGCAGCAAAAGGGGACGCCACTCCTACGAGCAGTACTTC. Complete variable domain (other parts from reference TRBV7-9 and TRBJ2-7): DTGVSQNPRHKITKRGQNVTFRCDPISEHNRLYWYRQTLGQGPEFLTYFQNEAQLEKSRLLSDRFSAERPKGSFSTLEIQRTEQGDSAMYLCASSKRGRHSYEQYFGPGTRLTVT.

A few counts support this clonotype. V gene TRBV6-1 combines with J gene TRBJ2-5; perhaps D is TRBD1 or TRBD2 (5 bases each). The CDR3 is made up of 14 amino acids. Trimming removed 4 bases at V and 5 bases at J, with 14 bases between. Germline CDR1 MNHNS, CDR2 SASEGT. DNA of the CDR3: TGTGCCAGCAGTGGTAGGGGACCCCAGGAGACCCAGTACTTC. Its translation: CASSGRGPQETQYF.

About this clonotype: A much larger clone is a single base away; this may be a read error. The CDR3: CSVRGDRTVEQYF. CDR3 sequence (DNA): TGCAGCGTCCGAGGGGACAGGACGGTCGAGCAGTACTTC. The chain couples TRBV29-1 to TRBJ2-5, with TRBD1 matching over 8 bases. The J call may be incorrect, as the DNA end agrees better with TRBJ2-7. The CDR3 totals 13 residues. CDR1 SQVTM and CDR2 ANQGSEA come from the germline V gene.

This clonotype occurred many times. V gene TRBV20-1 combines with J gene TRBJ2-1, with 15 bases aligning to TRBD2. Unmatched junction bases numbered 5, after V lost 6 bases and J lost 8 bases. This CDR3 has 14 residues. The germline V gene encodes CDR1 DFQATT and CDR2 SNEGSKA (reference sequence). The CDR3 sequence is CSAPGLAGGHEQFF. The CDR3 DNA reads TGCAGTGCCCCGGGACTAGCGGGAGGTCATGAGCAGTTCTTC.

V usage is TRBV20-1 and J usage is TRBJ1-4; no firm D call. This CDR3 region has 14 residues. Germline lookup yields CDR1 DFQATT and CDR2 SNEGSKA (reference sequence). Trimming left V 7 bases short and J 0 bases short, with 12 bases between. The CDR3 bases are TGCAGTGTCAAGTCCGTGGCAACTAATGAAAAACTGTTTTTT. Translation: CSVKSVATNEKLFF.